The 29 T cell receptor beta chains in this list originate from one sample, sequenced in a study of Graves' ophthalmopathy and Graves' hyperthyroidism. Amplification of the TCR beta CDR3 regions used RNA transcripts (as template). Second-round multiplex PCR came after a first-round RT-PCR that employed HTBI primers. TCRdb re-called the multiplex PCR reads through MiXCR, storing one row per CDR3 protein. There are about 620,000 distinct CDR3 sequences in the sample; approximately 22% occur only once, and around 6.9% lies in the top ten. Material for sequencing was peripheral blood. These receptors all come from a young woman with stable Graves' hyperthyroidism. Some clones in this sample may be carry-over from other donors' samples.

This clonotype has ten or more counts. The chain combines TRBV5-1 with TRBJ2-5; D is possibly TRBD1 (6 bases). Deletions cut 3 bases from V and 3 bases from J, with 9 bases between. This CDR3 is built from 13 residues. Germline V lookup: CDR1 SGHRS, CDR2 YFSETQ. The CDR3 loop reads CASSYNREETQYF. Written as DNA, the CDR3 is TGCGCCAGCAGCTACAACAGGGAAGAGACCCAGTACTTC.

The sample holds many counts of this clonotype. This chain's CDR3 is CAWSRRDNQPQHF. Here the CDR3 DNA reads TGTGCCTGGAGTCGCAGGGACAATCAGCCCCAGCATTTT. The chain carries TRBV30 and TRBJ1-5; D is possibly TRBD1 (5 bases). Between the trimmed V and J ends, which lost 2 bases and 3 bases, there was a span of 8 bases. Germline CDR1 is GTSNPN and CDR2 is SVGIG (reference sequence). CDR3 size: 13 residues. The full variable domain, with the rest looked up from reference TRBV30 and TRBJ1-5, is SQTIHQWPATLVQPVGSPLSLECTVEGTSNPNLYWYRQAAGRGLQLLFYSVGIGQISSEVPQNLSASRPQDRQFILSSKKLLLSDSGFYLCAWSRRDNQPQHFGDGTRLSIL.

This clonotype was detected many times. The chain links TRBV20-1 to TRBJ2-5, with 12 bases identical to TRBD2. The CDR3 runs 14 residues. CDR1 and CDR2 from the germline V gene are DFQATT and SNEGSKA (reference sequence). V was pared by 5 bases and J by 3 bases, with 4 bases of the junction left unmatched. CDR3 sequence: CSAGSSGREETQYF. The CDR3 DNA sequence: TGCAGTGCTGGCTCTAGCGGGAGGGAAGAGACCCAGTACTTC.

This clonotype showed up many times. CDR3 nucleotide sequence: TGTGCCAGCTTACCCAGGGGGCAACAAGAGACCCAGTACTTC. Protein sequence: CASLPRGQQETQYF. This chain joins TRBV12-3 or TRBV12-4 and TRBJ2-5; the match to TRBD1 covers 8 bases. The CDR3 totals 14 residues. V shed 8 bases, J shed 2 bases, and the junction held 7 bases outside the gene matches.

Ten or more counts support this clonotype. The V and J genes are TRBV12-3 or TRBV12-4 and TRBJ2-7; no reliable D call. Trimming took 2 bases from V and 0 from J, leaving 17 bases between them. The CDR3 is 17 amino acids. The DNA of the CDR3 is TGTGCCAGCAGTTTATTTGATAGGGTCGAGAGCTCCTACGAGCAGTACTTC. Amino acid sequence: CASSLFDRVESSYEQYF.

This clonotype occurred many times. The chain recombines TRBV20-1 with TRBJ1-5; 9 positions agree with TRBD1. The CDR3 covers 16 residues. Trimming took 1 base from V and 1 from J; bases not matched to a gene: 5. Germline lookup yields CDR1 DFQATT and CDR2 SNEGSKA (reference sequence). The CDR3 DNA reads TGCAGTGCTAGAGTTTCCGGGACAGGGAGCAATCAGCCCCAGCATTTT. Its protein product is CSARVSGTGSNQPQHF.

This clonotype was detected ten times or more. The J gene is TRBJ2-5, the V gene TRBV7-9; D is unclear. The CDR3 is made up of 13 amino acids. The germline V gene has CDR1 SEHNR and CDR2 FQNEAQ (reference sequence). The germline V and J ends were trimmed by 1 base and 2 bases, with 5 bases remaining between them. The chain's CDR3 is CASSLVSQETQYF. CDR3 nucleotide sequence: TGTGCCAGCAGCTTAGTCTCGCAAGAGACCCAGTACTTC.

In this sample, this clonotype turned up many times. This chain links TRBV30 with TRBJ1-1, with 9 bases identical to TRBD1. The CDR3 spans 11 residues. V shed 6 bases, J shed 8 bases, and the junction held 4 bases outside the gene matches. The germline V gene encodes CDR1 GTSNPN and CDR2 SVGIG (reference sequence). Here the CDR3 reads CACEGQGEAFF. DNA of the CDR3: TGTGCCTGCGAGGGACAGGGCGAAGCTTTCTTT. Complete variable domain (other parts from reference TRBV30 and TRBJ1-1): SQTIHQWPATLVQPVGSPLSLECTVEGTSNPNLYWYRQAAGRGLQLLFYSVGIGQISSEVPQNLSASRPQDRQFILSSKKLLLSDSGFYLCACEGQGEAFFGQGTRLTVV.

As to this clonotype: This sequence may be a read error, since a much larger clone differs from it by one base. V gene TRBV6-1 combines with J gene TRBJ2-5; 7 positions match TRBD2. V gave up 2 bases and J gave up 1 base; unmatched junction bases: 4. CDR3 length: 15 amino acids. Looked up from germline, CDR1 is MNHNS and CDR2 is SASEGT. CDR3 bases: TGTGCCAGCAGTGAAAAATCGGGGGGCCAAGAGACCCAGTACTTC. It encodes CASSEKSGGQETQYF.

This clonotype was seen a handful of times. This chain joins TRBV4-1 and TRBJ1-2, with D unclear. V lost 0 bases and J 4 bases, leaving 6 bases between the germline ends. Germline values: CDR1 MGHRA, CDR2 YSYEKL. The CDR3 has 13 amino acids. The CDR3 sequence: CASSQDFGYGYTF. The CDR3 DNA reads as TGCGCCAGCAGCCAAGATTTCGGCTATGGCTACACCTTC.

Only one count was recorded for this clonotype. The chain combines TRBV7-3 with TRBJ2-5, with D possibly TRBD2 on 7 matching bases. V gave up 2 bases and J gave up 5 bases, with 15 bases separating them. Germline V gene lookup returns CDR1 SGHTA and CDR2 FQGTGA. CDR3 length: 15 residues. CDR3 DNA: TGTGCCAGCAGCTTACAGGCGGGGGCGGGCGAGACCCAGTACTTC. It specifies CASSLQAGAGETQYF.

In its sample, this clonotype was seen many times. This rearrangement joins TRBV6-2 or TRBV6-3 to TRBJ1-1; the D is unclear. Germline lookup yields CDR1 MNHEY and CDR2 SVGEGT. The CDR3 totals 13 residues. V dropped 0 bases and J dropped 7 bases, with 9 bases sitting between them. The CDR3 DNA reads as TGTGCCAGCAGTTACTCGAGGGAAGTTGAAGCTTTCTTT. Its translation: CASSYSREVEAFF.

This clonotype was observed many times. The chain employs TRBV28 and TRBJ2-7; the D is unclear. The CDR3 sequence is 11 residues long. Germline CDR1 and CDR2: MDHEN and SYDVKM. V shed 6 bases and J shed 4 bases, with 7 bases lying between them. The CDR3 loop reads CASSSRYEQYF. CDR3 sequence (DNA): TGTGCCAGCAGCTCCCGATACGAGCAGTACTTC.

There are many counts of this clonotype. The chain recombines TRBV29-1 with TRBJ1-1; TRBD1 might be the D (6 bases). The CDR3 consists of 10 residues. Germline values: CDR1 SQVTM, CDR2 ANQGSEA. The CDR3 DNA reads as TGCACCACAGGGACTACTGAAGCTTTCTTT. This encodes CTTGTTEAFF.

The chain joins TRBV20-1 to TRBJ2-5, with 13 bases that match TRBD2. This CDR3 spans 15 amino acids. The germline V gene encodes CDR1 DFQATT and CDR2 SNEGSKA (reference sequence). V was pared by 2 bases and J by 2 bases, with 2 bases of the junction left unmatched. As DNA, the CDR3 is TGCAGTGCTAGAAAGGGACTAGCGGGACAAGAGACCCAGTACTTC. Translation gives CSARKGLAGQETQYF.

This clonotype was seen more than once but under ten times. The V and J genes are TRBV5-1 and TRBJ2-7, with D uncertain. The V and J ends lost 1 base and 3 bases respectively, with 11 bases between them. The CDR3 is 14 residues long. Germline CDR1 reads SGHRS; CDR2 reads YFSETQ. The CDR3 is CASSLYQRSYEQYF. The CDR3 DNA follows: TGCGCCAGCAGCTTGTATCAGAGAAGCTACGAGCAGTACTTC.

This clonotype was recorded many times. The chain couples TRBV28 to TRBJ1-1; 10 bases are a match to TRBD1. Germline V gene data show CDR1 as MDHEN and CDR2 as SYDVKM. The CDR3 contains 11 residues. V lost 3 bases to trimming and J lost 12 bases; unmatched junction nucleotides: 1. CDR3 amino acids: CASSLGQGPFF. CDR3 DNA: TGTGCCAGCAGTTTGGGACAGGGGCCTTTCTTT.

This clonotype was counted ten times or more. The limits of the CDR3 on the DNA are not certain, so only TCRdb's listed CDR3 is given. The chain uses TRBV7-8 and TRBJ1-3. Germline CDR1 and CDR2: SGHVS and FQNEAQ. The CDR3 is 16 residues long, ends included. CDR3 loop: CASSFGPGLEGNTIYF.

This clonotype has at least ten counts. V gene TRBV20-1 combines with J gene TRBJ1-6, with 8 bases lining up with TRBD1. Germline CDR1 and CDR2: DFQATT and SNEGSKA (reference sequence). Unmatched junction bases numbered 4, after V lost 6 bases and J lost 0 bases. CDR3 size: 15 residues. The CDR3 DNA reads as TGCAGTGCCGGACAGGGCCGCTCCTATAATTCACCCCTCCACTTT. Its translation: CSAGQGRSYNSPLHF.

This clonotype was counted many times. This chain links TRBV5-1 with TRBJ1-1; 7 bases fit TRBD1. The CDR3 is made up of 15 amino acids. Germline V gives CDR1 SGHRS, CDR2 YFSETQ. J gave up 1 base and V 0 bases, and 3 bases lay outside the gene matches. The CDR3 is CASSLEPGGNTEAFF. DNA for the CDR3: TGCGCCAGCAGCTTGGAACCAGGGGGGAACACTGAAGCTTTCTTT.

This clonotype was counted many times. The chain has TRBV15 and TRBJ1-6, with unresolved D. Germline CDR1 and CDR2: LNHNV and YYDKDF (reference sequence). V gave up 3 bases and J gave up 10 bases, with 7 bases separating them. The CDR3 consists of 12 residues. CDR3 in amino acids: CATSSLGSPLHF. The CDR3 DNA sequence: TGTGCCACCAGCAGTCTCGGATCACCCCTCCACTTT. The full variable domain, with the rest looked up from reference TRBV15 and TRBJ1-6, is DAMVIQNPRYQVTQFGKPVTLSCSQTLNHNVMYWYQQKSSQAPKLLFHYYDKDFNNEADTPDNFQSRRPNTSFCFLDIRSPGLGDTAMYLCATSSLGSPLHFGNGTRLTVT.

V and J are TRBV11-3 and TRBJ2-7, with D perhaps assigned TRBD1 or TRBD2 (5 bases each). V gave up 5 bases and J gave up 2 bases, with 13 bases separating them. The germline V gene encodes CDR1 SGHNT and CDR2 YENEEA. The CDR3 has 14 amino acids. This CDR3 is CASSRETTAYEQYF. In DNA, the CDR3 is TGTGCCAGCAGCCGGGAAACGACAGCCTACGAGCAGTACTTC.

The gene calls are TRBV14 and TRBJ1-1; tentatively, D is TRBD1 (5 bases). The V and J ends lost 0 bases and 11 bases respectively, with 10 bases between them. The CDR3 is 12 amino acids. Germline V gene sequence: CDR1 SGHDN, CDR2 FVKESK. CDR3 bases: TGTGCCAGCAGCCAAGATTTGGGGCAGGCTTTCTTT. Translation gives CASSQDLGQAFF.

This clonotype was recorded at least ten times. The chain couples TRBV12-3 or TRBV12-4 to TRBJ2-5; 7 bases line up with TRBD2. The CDR3 extends over 13 amino acids. Losses at the gene ends were 9 bases for V and 2 bases for J; bases not matched to a gene: 6. This CDR3 reads CASGPSGQETQYF. The CDR3 bases are TGTGCCAGTGGTCCTAGCGGTCAAGAGACCCAGTACTTC.

This clonotype was recorded many times. This chain links TRBV13 with TRBJ1-1, with 7 bases that match TRBD1. Germline-derived CDR1 and CDR2 are PRHDT and FYEKMQ (reference sequence). This CDR3 has 15 amino acids. V shed 5 bases and J 3 bases; nucleotides not matched to a gene: 9. The CDR3 reads CASSPRQGGDTEAFF. In nucleotides, the CDR3 is TGTGCCAGCAGCCCCCGACAGGGAGGTGACACTGAAGCTTTCTTT.

This clonotype was found once. This sequence may be a read error, since a much larger clone differs from it by one base. The CDR3 carries no conserved terminal phenylalanine or tryptophan, so it likely arises from a read error. The chain combines TRBV6-1 with TRBJ2-7; 8 nucleotides line up with TRBD2. Germline V gives CDR1 MNHNS, CDR2 SASEGT. J was trimmed by 2 bases and V by 5 bases; bases with no gene match: 2. The CDR3 covers 13 residues. The CDR3 DNA sequence: TGTGCCAGCAGTCGCGGGGGGACCTACGAGCAGTACTAC. It codes for CASSRGGTYEQYY.

The rearrangement joins TRBV28 to TRBJ2-7; 9 bases fit TRBD1. There are 16 residues in the CDR3. Trimming took 2 bases from V and 4 from J; bases not matched to a gene: 9. The germline V gene has CDR1 MDHEN and CDR2 SYDVKM. The CDR3 protein is CASSLVDRGTTYEQYF. The CDR3 region has the DNA TGTGCCAGCAGTTTAGTGGACAGGGGAACAACTTACGAGCAGTACTTC. The whole variable domain, remainder taken from reference TRBV28 and TRBJ2-7, is DVKVTQSSRYLVKRTGEKVFLECVQDMDHENMFWYRQDPGLGLRLIYFSYDVKMKEKGDIPEGYSVSREKKERFSLILESASTNQTSMYLCASSLVDRGTTYEQYFGPGTRLTVT.

This clonotype has more than one count but fewer than ten. The genes are TRBV9 and TRBJ1-1, with D uncertain. Between the trimmed V and J ends, which lost 9 bases and 1 base, there was a span of 13 bases. This CDR3 has 13 amino acids. Germline V gives CDR1 SGDLS, CDR2 YYNGEE. The chain's CDR3 is CATATAGNTEAFF. The CDR3 DNA reads TGTGCCACGGCGACGGCGGGGAACACTGAAGCTTTCTTT.

The gene calls are TRBV20-1 and TRBJ2-4, with 7 nucleotides matching TRBD1. This CDR3 is built from 13 residues. V was pared by 6 bases and J by 7 bases, with 9 bases of the junction left unmatched. CDR1 and CDR2 (germline): DFQATT, SNEGSKA (reference sequence). The CDR3 DNA sequence: TGCAGTGCCAACAGGGGCGGCCTCAACATTCAGTACTTC. It translates to CSANRGGLNIQYF.